This T cell receptor (beta chain) was captured by sequencing in a study of shared clonotypes between healthy human individuals. Trimming stripped 6 bases from V and 7 bases from J, with 10 bases between. The germline V gene encodes CDR1 SNHLY and CDR2 FYNNEI. The CDR3 sequence is 12 residues long. As concerns this clone: Antigen unknown.

Study results and limitations: Larger estimated richness was generally seen in naive subsets than in memory subsets.

In the study's own analysis: Without quality scores, immunoSEQ junctional reads could not be filtered like full-length reads. Profiled with immunoSEQ multiplex PCR; TCRdb holds only in-frame clones, not every one. That table is the source of V, J and clone size, and D and trimming were worked out from the DNA. The repertoire holds about a million clones, about 75% seen once, with approximately 1.5% in the top ten. The sequence was collected from a man younger than 30 in good health. This chain uses TRBV2 with TRBJ1-5, with a weak D call TRBD1 (6 bases). Sequencing input: memory CD4+ T cells sorted from blood. Noted subset: CD45RA-negative fraction. The DNA of the CDR3 is TGTGCCAGCAGGCAGGGGAAACAGCCCCAGCATTTT. Encoded protein: CASRQGKQPQHF.